The 3 T cell receptor beta chains below all came from one sample that was sequenced in a study of blood T cell repertoires in COVID-19. Here immunoSEQ multiplex PCR was the method, and the copy in TCRdb shows in-frame clones only, minus some. This table has roughly 400,000 clones, more than 70% appearing once. Sequenced input: PBMCs or T cells enriched from blood (not recorded which). These receptors originate from a woman under 30 who had been exposed to COVID-19.

This rearrangement joins TRBV10-1 to TRBJ2-7, with 12 bases matching TRBD2. Trimming cost V 2 bases and J 3 bases; bases outside gene matches: 2. The CDR3 runs 15 residues. Germline V lookup: CDR1 WNHNN, CDR2 SYGVQD (reference sequence). CDR3 nucleotide sequence: TGCGCCAGCAGTGAGCCGACTAGCGGGGGCTACGAGCAGTACTTC. Its protein product is CASSEPTSGGYEQYF.

The V and J genes are TRBV11-2 and TRBJ2-1; 7 bases line up with TRBD2. Germline V lookup: CDR1 SGHAT, CDR2 FQNNGV. This CDR3 spans 13 amino acids. V lost 4 bases and J lost 8; bases outside the gene matches: 5. The CDR3 reads CASSWGGVYEQFF. The CDR3 DNA reads TGTGCCAGCAGCTGGGGGGGGGTTTATGAGCAGTTCTTC.

V and J are TRBV5-4 and TRBJ2-7, with 15 bases identical to TRBD2. Germline CDR1 is SGHNT and CDR2 is YYREEE (reference sequence). J was trimmed by 3 bases and V by 3 bases; bases with no gene match: 4. The CDR3 totals 16 residues. CDR3 bases: TGTGCCAGCAGCTGGGGACTAGCGGGAGGAGGCTACGAGCAGTACTTC. Protein: CASSWGLAGGGYEQYF.